This passage covers 14 T cell receptor beta chains from one sample sequenced in a study of human T cells and chemical hapten exposure. Time point reported: healthy volunteer bleed at 6 weeks. It was unfractionated whole blood from which total RNA was extracted. TCRdb reanalysed the RACE reads using MiXCR and keeps one entry per CDR3 protein. The profile covers 55,000 to 75,000 distinct CDR3 sequences, with around 6.1% appearing a single time and 3.4% taken by the ten largest. Sequencing was performed on whole blood. The receptor source for this set is a female donor in good health. Some clones in this sample may be carry-over from other donors' samples.

This clonotype was picked up a small number of times. V usage is TRBV19 and J usage is TRBJ2-3, with a weak D call TRBD1 (6 bases). This CDR3 comprises 15 residues. Trimming took 7 bases from V and 0 from J, leaving 14 bases between them. From germline, CDR1 is LNHDA and CDR2 SQIVND (reference sequence). Here the CDR3 DNA reads TGTGCCAGTAAACGGCAGGGGCCTAGCACAGATACGCAGTATTTT. Protein sequence: CASKRQGPSTDTQYF.

This clonotype was counted only a few times. The rearrangement uses TRBV6-2 or TRBV6-3 and TRBJ1-1; D is undetermined. This CDR3 has 13 residues. CDR1 MNHEY and CDR2 SVGEGT come from the germline V gene. V lost 2 bases and J lost 6, with 10 bases in between. CDR3 loop: CASSYEVEAEAFF. The CDR3 DNA follows: TGTGCCAGCAGTTACGAGGTGGAGGCTGAAGCTTTCTTT.

In regard to this clonotype: It may be a read error: a sequence one base away is much more abundant. This chain links TRBV20-1 with TRBJ2-5; 8 bases line up with TRBD2. Germline CDR1 reads DFQATT; CDR2 reads SNEGSKA (reference sequence). The CDR3 loop spans 13 amino acids. The CDR3: CCATEAGGETQYF. CDR3 sequence (DNA): TGCTGTGCTACTGAGGCGGGAGGCGAGACCCAGTACTTC.

This clonotype showed up just a few times. This chain joins TRBV28 and TRBJ2-7; 9 bases match TRBD2. The V gene's germline CDR1 is MDHEN and CDR2 SYDVKM. Unmatched junction bases numbered 4, after V lost 3 bases and J lost 1 base. CDR3 length: 15 amino acids. Here the CDR3 reads CASSLVAGGSYEQYF. CDR3 nucleotides: TGTGCCAGCAGTTTGGTGGCGGGAGGGTCCTACGAGCAGTACTTC.

J is TRBJ2-1 and V is TRBV27, with unresolved D. The CDR3 totals 16 residues. Looked up from germline, CDR1 is MNHEY and CDR2 is SMNVEV (reference sequence). The V gene lost 3 bases and the J gene lost 2 bases, with 14 bases spanning the gap. The CDR3 region has the DNA TGTGCCAGCAGTTTTGGTTGGGTCCCCCCCTACAATGAGCAGTTCTTC. Its translation: CASSFGWVPPYNEQFF.

Ten or more counts support this clonotype. CDR3 sequence (DNA): TGTGCCAGCAGCTCCCCCCGGGACATGGGACTAGCGGGACTTTTCTTC. Translating it yields CASSSPRDMGLAGLFF. The chain is built from TRBV7-2 and TRBJ2-1; 13 bases fit TRBD2. Germline loops: CDR1 SGHTA, CDR2 FQGNSA. CDR3 length: 16 amino acids. V gave up 4 bases and J gave up 16 bases; unmatched junction bases: 16.

With respect to this clonotype: One end of the junction varies from germline; a read error may be responsible. This chain uses TRBV5-1 with TRBJ2-6; D unresolved. Germline values: CDR1 SGHRS, CDR2 YFSETQ. CDR3 length equals 15 residues. CDR3 sequence reads: CASSWTASRANVLTF. The CDR3, as DNA: TGCGCCAGCAGCTGGACGGCCTCTAGGGCCAACGTCCTGACTTTC. Variable domain in full (rest from reference TRBV5-1 and TRBJ2-6): KAGVTQTPRYLIKTRGQQVTLSCSPISGHRSVSWYQQTPGQGLQFLFEYFSETQRNKGNFPGRFSGRQFSNSRSEMNVSTLELGDSALYLCASSWTASRANVLTFGAGSRLTVL.

This clonotype has ten or more counts. The V gene is TRBV6-6, the J gene TRBJ2-3; the D gene is possibly TRBD2 (7 bases). The CDR3 loop spans 12 amino acids. The V end lost 6 bases, the J end lost 11 bases, and 15 bases lay between the germline ends. Germline-derived CDR1 and CDR2 are MNHNY and SVGAGI (reference sequence). CDR3 nucleotide sequence: TGTGCCAGCAGCTACAGGGAGGGCGAGCAGTATTTT. Residues: CASSYREGEQYF.

This clonotype was seen ten or more times. This sequence joins TRBV6-1 and TRBJ1-6; TRBD1 agrees at 7 bases. Trimming removed 6 bases from V and 7 bases from J; junction bases left unmatched: 6. Germline-derived CDR1 and CDR2 are MNHNS and SASEGT. The CDR3 runs 14 residues. The CDR3 sequence: CASSSGGENSPLHF. For the CDR3, the DNA is TGTGCCAGCAGCTCAGGGGGAGAGAATTCACCCCTCCACTTT.

This clonotype was counted many times. The rearrangement links TRBV5-1 to TRBJ1-2; D gene ambiguous. CDR3 length: 12 residues. Per germline, CDR1 SGHRS and CDR2 YFSETQ. Deletions cut 4 bases from V and 5 bases from J, with 9 bases between. In nucleotides, the CDR3 is TGCGCCAGCAGCCCGCCAGGATATGGCTACACCTTC. Translated: CASSPPGYGYTF.

V and J are TRBV18 and TRBJ2-3; no clear D gene. Germline V gene lookup returns CDR1 KGHSH and CDR2 LQKENI. The CDR3 spans 15 residues. V was trimmed by 2 bases and J by 2 bases, leaving 11 bases between them. CDR3 coding DNA: TGTGCCAGCTCACCAAGATGGCAGACCACAGATACGCAGTATTTT. It specifies CASSPRWQTTDTQYF.

The sample holds a few counts of this clonotype. At one of its ends the junction is not consistent with the germline gene, which may arise from a read error. The CDR3 region has the DNA TGTGCCAGCAGTATGATCGGACAGGCCCCTATTTTC. The encoded protein is CASSMIGQAPIF. The chain is built from TRBV2 and TRBJ2-7; 7 bases line up with TRBD1. This CDR3 spans 12 amino acids. Germline V gives CDR1 SNHLY, CDR2 FYNNEI. The whole variable domain, filled in from reference TRBV2 and TRBJ2-7, reads EPEVTQTPSHQVTQMGQEVILRCVPISNHLYFYWYRQILGQKVEFLVSFYNNEISEKSEIFDDQFSVERPDGSNFTLKIRSTKLEDSAMYFCASSMIGQAPIFGPGTRLTVT.

This clonotype was seen repeatedly, ten times or more. The rearrangement links TRBV19 to TRBJ2-1; TRBD1 matches 8 bases. The germline V gene encodes CDR1 LNHDA and CDR2 SQIVND (reference sequence). The V gene end was trimmed by 6 bases and the J gene end by 3 bases; junction bases not matched to a gene: 4. CDR3 length: 14 amino acids. CDR3 nucleotides: TGTGCCAGTAGGGACAGGGCGGGCTACAATGAGCAGTTCTTC. Its protein product is CASRDRAGYNEQFF.

This clonotype was counted between two and nine times. CDR3 sequence: CASSLDYEQYF. The CDR3 region has the DNA TGTGCCAGCAGCCTCGATTACGAGCAGTACTTC. This chain joins TRBV16 and TRBJ2-7; D gene unclear. Trimming stripped 4 bases from V and 4 bases from J, with 5 bases between. CDR1 and CDR2 (germline): KGHSY, FQNENV. The CDR3 consists of 11 residues.